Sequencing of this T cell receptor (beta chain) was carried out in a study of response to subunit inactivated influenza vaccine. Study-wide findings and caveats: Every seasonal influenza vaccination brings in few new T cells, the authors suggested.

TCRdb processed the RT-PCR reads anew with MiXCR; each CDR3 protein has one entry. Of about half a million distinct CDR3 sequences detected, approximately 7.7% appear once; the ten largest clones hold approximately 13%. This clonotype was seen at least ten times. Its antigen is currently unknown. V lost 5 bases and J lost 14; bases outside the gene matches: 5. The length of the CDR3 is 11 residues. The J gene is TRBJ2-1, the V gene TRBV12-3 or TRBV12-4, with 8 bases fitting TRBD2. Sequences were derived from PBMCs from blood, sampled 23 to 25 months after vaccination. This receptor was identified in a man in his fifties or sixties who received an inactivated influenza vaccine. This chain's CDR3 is CASSVGRGEFF. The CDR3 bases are TGTGCCAGCAGTGTGGGGCGGGGGGAGTTCTTC.